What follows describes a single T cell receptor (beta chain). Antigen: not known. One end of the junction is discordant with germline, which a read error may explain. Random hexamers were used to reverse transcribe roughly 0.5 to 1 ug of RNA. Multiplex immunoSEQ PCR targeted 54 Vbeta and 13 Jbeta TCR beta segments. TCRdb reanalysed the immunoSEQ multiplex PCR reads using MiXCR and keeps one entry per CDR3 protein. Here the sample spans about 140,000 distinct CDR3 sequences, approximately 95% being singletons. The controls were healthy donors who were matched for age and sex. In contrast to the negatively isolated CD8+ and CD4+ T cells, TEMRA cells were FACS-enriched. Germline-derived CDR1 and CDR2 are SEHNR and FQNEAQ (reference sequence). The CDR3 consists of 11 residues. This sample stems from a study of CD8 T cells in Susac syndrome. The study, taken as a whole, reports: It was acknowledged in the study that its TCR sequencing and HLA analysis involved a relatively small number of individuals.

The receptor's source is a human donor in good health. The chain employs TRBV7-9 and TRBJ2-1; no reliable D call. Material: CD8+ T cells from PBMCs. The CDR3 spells CSSSSSPEQFF. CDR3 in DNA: TGTTCCAGCAGCTCCTCACCGGAGCAGTTCTTC.